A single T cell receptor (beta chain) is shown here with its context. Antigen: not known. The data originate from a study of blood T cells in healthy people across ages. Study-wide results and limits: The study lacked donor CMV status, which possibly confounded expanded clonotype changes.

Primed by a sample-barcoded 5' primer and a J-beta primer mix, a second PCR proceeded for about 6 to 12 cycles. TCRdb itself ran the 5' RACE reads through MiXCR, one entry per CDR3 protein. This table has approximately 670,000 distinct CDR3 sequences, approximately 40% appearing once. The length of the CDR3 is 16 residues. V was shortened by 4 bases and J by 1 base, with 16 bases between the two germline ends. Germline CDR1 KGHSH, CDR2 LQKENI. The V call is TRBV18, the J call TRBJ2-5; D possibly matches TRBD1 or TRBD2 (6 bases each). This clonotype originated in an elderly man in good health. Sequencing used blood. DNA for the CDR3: TGTGCCAGCTCACAGGGGGGACAATTTCCCCAAGAGACCCAGTACTTC. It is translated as CASSQGGQFPQETQYF.